This T cell receptor (beta chain) originates from a study of blood T cell repertoires in COVID-19. J gave up 3 bases and V 4 bases, and 5 bases lay outside the gene matches. Germline CDR1 reads SGHAT; CDR2 reads FQNNGV. The CDR3 length is 15 residues. Using immunoSEQ multiplex PCR, the repertoire was profiled, and TCRdb retains in-frame clones only, with some absent. The repertoire holds about 59,000 clones, with about nine tenths as singletons. Sequencing was performed on peripheral blood. The chain is built from TRBV11-2 and TRBJ2-1, with 8 bases matching TRBD2. The sequence was obtained from a human donor in a cohort sampled during active COVID-19. The chain's CDR3 is CASSSPREGYNEQFF. The CDR3 DNA follows: TGTGCCAGCAGCTCACCCCGGGAGGGCTACAATGAGCAGTTCTTC. Filled out from reference TRBV11-2 and TRBJ2-1, the complete variable domain reads EAGVAQSPRYKIIEKRQSVAFWCNPISGHATLYWYQQILGQGPKLLIQFQNNGVVDDSQLPKDRFSAERLKGVDSTLKIQPAKLEDSAVYLCASSSPREGYNEQFFGPGTRLTVL.